This is a list of T cell receptor beta chains from one sample in a study of regulatory dendritic cells for organ transplantation. TCRdb's table, derived via immunoSEQ multiplex PCR, lists solely in-frame clones and lacks some. The data show approximately 22,000 clones, approximately 83% seen once. These receptors have no identified antigens. Input material: naive CD4+ T cells from blood cultured with dendritic cells. These receptors were obtained from a human donor in good health. Both conserved end residues are part of each CDR3. D genes are given only for firm matches. The size of a clone is reported for some rows only, either as once, few or many, or as a class for expanded clones.

v_call,j_call,d_call,clone_size,cdr3_aa,cdr3_nt
TRBV19,TRBJ2-3,TRBD1,once,CASGRTGTGTDTQYF,TGTGCCAGTGGTCGGACAGGGACTGGGACAGATACGCAGTATTTT
TRBV5-1,TRBJ2-1,.,.,CASRQRGGESYNEQFF,TGCGCCAGCAGACAAAGGGGGGGTGAATCCTACAATGAGCAGTTCTTC
TRBV4-3,TRBJ1-1,TRBD1,.,CASSPVYRGRDTEAFF,TGCGCCAGCAGCCCAGTATACAGGGGGCGCGACACTGAAGCTTTCTTT
TRBV7-2,TRBJ2-1,.,.,CASSFTRGSYNEQFF,TGTGCCAGCAGCTTTACGAGGGGGTCCTACAATGAGCAGTTCTTC
TRBV10-3,TRBJ2-5,.,.,CAISSRGETQYF,TGTGCCATCAGTAGTAGGGGTGAGACCCAGTACTTC
TRBV4-3,TRBJ2-5,.,.,CASSQDIIRRGHPQETQYF,TGCGCCAGCAGCCAAGATATTATCCGTCGGGGACACCCGCAAGAGACCCAGTACTTC
TRBV6-5,TRBJ1-1,.,.,CASSYFSGNTEAFF,TGTGCCAGCAGTTACTTTTCAGGGAACACTGAAGCTTTCTTT
TRBV4-3,TRBJ2-5,.,.,CASSQDSGVRETQYF,TGCGCCAGCAGCCAAGATTCTGGGGTCCGGGAGACCCAGTACTTC
TRBV7-9,TRBJ1-2,.,.,CASSLALEAPWAGYTF,TGTGCCAGCAGCTTAGCGCTAGAGGCACCCTGGGCAGGCTACACCTTC
TRBV4-1,TRBJ2-7,TRBD2,few,CASSQPSGSYEQYF,TGCGCCAGCAGCCAACCTAGCGGGAGCTACGAGCAGTACTTC
TRBV5-1,TRBJ2-7,.,.,CASSLDLGTSFTYEQYF,TGCGCCAGCAGCTTGGATCTGGGGACATCCTTCACCTACGAGCAGTACTTC
TRBV2,TRBJ1-1,TRBD1,.,CASRNRGRRTEAFF,TGTGCCAGCAGAAACAGGGGGCGAAGGACTGAAGCTTTCTTT
TRBV27,TRBJ2-3,TRBD2,.,CASREWGGRTDTQYF,TGTGCCAGCAGAGAATGGGGAGGGAGGACAGATACGCAGTATTTT
TRBV7-9,TRBJ1-1,.,.,CASSLGRGNFGTEAFF,TGTGCCAGCAGCTTAGGTAGGGGGAACTTTGGCACTGAAGCTTTCTTT
TRBV7-2,TRBJ1-1,TRBD1,.,CASSLTGVTEAFF,TGTGCCAGCAGCTTGACAGGGGTGACTGAAGCTTTCTTT